The 32 T cell receptor beta chains reported below all come from one sample, sequenced in a study of response to subunit inactivated influenza vaccine. A single record per CDR3 protein comes from TCRdb applying MiXCR to the RT-PCR reads. This repertoire shows hundreds of thousands of distinct CDR3 sequences, about 18% found once; its top ten account for about 11%. The source was PBMCs from blood, collected 5 days after vaccination. The source is a man over 45 who received an inactivated influenza vaccine.

The chain employs TRBV20-1 and TRBJ2-6; tentative D call: TRBD1 (6 bases). Trimming took off 5 bases at V and 0 bases at J, with 14 bases between the two ends. Looked up from germline, CDR1 is DFQATT and CDR2 is SNEGSKA (reference sequence). The CDR3 runs 16 residues. CDR3 DNA: TGCAGTGCTTCACAGGGTTTTGGCTCTGGGGCCAACGTCCTGACTTTC. This codes for CSASQGFGSGANVLTF.

The sample holds many counts of this clonotype. The genes are TRBV7-2 and TRBJ2-3, with 7 bases fitting TRBD2. The CDR3 is 14 residues long. V dropped 5 bases and J dropped 5; count of bases not matched to a gene: 7. Germline V CDR1 and CDR2: SGHTA, FQGNSA. The DNA of the CDR3 is TGTGCCAGCAGCATAAGCGGGGTGGTAGATACGCAGTATTTT. It specifies CASSISGVVDTQYF.

The chain is built from TRBV4-3 and TRBJ2-1; the D gene is possibly TRBD2 (5 bases). Between the trimmed V and J ends, which lost 3 bases and 5 bases, there was a span of 11 bases. This CDR3 region has 14 residues. Per germline, CDR1 LGHNA and CDR2 YSLEER. The CDR3 sequence is CASSHRVGNNEQFF. CDR3 bases: TGCGCCAGCAGCCATAGAGTCGGGAACAATGAGCAGTTCTTC.

This clonotype was seen a handful of times. This chain joins TRBV7-2 and TRBJ1-2; possible D gene TRBD1, 5 bases. The germline V and J ends were trimmed by 2 bases and 2 bases, with 12 bases remaining between them. Germline CDR1 and CDR2: SGHTA and FQGNSA. CDR3 length equals 15 residues. As DNA, the CDR3 is TGTGCCAGCAGCTTAATAGGGGAGGGAAACTATGGCTACACCTTC. Amino acid sequence: CASSLIGEGNYGYTF.

This clonotype was observed a handful of times. The chain joins TRBV6-5 to TRBJ2-5, with unresolved D. This CDR3 has 15 residues. The germline CDR1 and CDR2 sequences are MNHEY and SVGAGI. V lost 4 bases and J lost 2, with 14 bases in between. The CDR3 sequence is CASSSGLLVQETQYF. DNA of the CDR3: TGTGCCAGCAGTTCGGGCCTCCTTGTTCAAGAGACCCAGTACTTC.

This chain links TRBV3-1 with TRBJ2-3, with 11 bases matching TRBD2. This CDR3 spans 15 amino acids. The V gene's germline CDR1 is LGHDT and CDR2 YNNKEL (reference sequence). After removal of 5 bases from V and 6 bases from J, the junction contained 7 bases not matched to a gene. The CDR3 coding sequence is TGTGCCAGCAGCATACTAGCGGGGGACGCGGATACGCAGTATTTT. It encodes CASSILAGDADTQYF.

This clonotype was detected only a few times. The chain links TRBV4-1 to TRBJ1-1, with TRBD1 as a possible D gene (5 bases). V lost 0 bases, J lost 4 bases, and 18 bases lay in between. This CDR3 comprises 17 residues. Germline V gene data show CDR1 as MGHRA and CDR2 as YSYEKL. CDR3 protein: CASSQDLGLGPVTEAFF. The CDR3 nucleotides read TGCGCCAGCAGCCAAGATCTGGGTTTGGGGCCGGTCACTGAAGCTTTCTTT.

This clonotype came up a few times. The chain combines TRBV28 with TRBJ1-2, with 7 nucleotides matching TRBD1. V lost 4 bases and J lost 3; bases outside the gene matches: 5. Germline CDR1 reads MDHEN; CDR2 reads SYDVKM. CDR3 size: 14 residues. This chain's CDR3 is CASSSTGRHYGYTF. The DNA for the CDR3 is TGTGCCAGCAGTTCGACAGGGAGACACTATGGCTACACCTTC.

This clonotype was observed once. CDR3 DNA sequence: TGTGCCAGCAGCTTAATCCCCAGGGGGCTGAGCTATGGCTACACCTTC. It yields the protein CASSLIPRGLSYGYTF. The rearrangement joins TRBV7-9 to TRBJ1-2, with 8 bases identical to TRBD1. Trimming removed 2 bases from V and 4 bases from J; junction bases left unmatched: 9. Germline V CDR1 and CDR2: SEHNR, FQNEAQ (reference sequence). The CDR3 has 16 residues.

The chain couples TRBV6-2 or TRBV6-3 to TRBJ2-3, with no clear D. Trimming stripped 5 bases from V and 6 bases from J, with 12 bases between. Per germline, CDR1 MNHEY and CDR2 SVGEGT. This CDR3 spans 13 amino acids. The CDR3 DNA follows: TGTGCCAGCAGTCCCCTGCAGCTTGATACGCAGTATTTT. Its translation: CASSPLQLDTQYF.

The chain joins TRBV5-1 to TRBJ2-3; 9 bases are shared with TRBD2. Germline CDR1 reads SGHRS; CDR2 reads YFSETQ. The CDR3 sequence is 15 residues long. V was clipped by 0 bases and J by 4 bases; unmatched bases: 3. CDR3 DNA: TGCGCCAGCAGCTTGGCAGCTAGCGGGGCAGATACGCAGTATTTT. Its translation: CASSLAASGADTQYF.

This clonotype was counted once. The genes are TRBV16 and TRBJ2-7; D unresolved. The germline V and J ends were trimmed by 0 bases and 1 base, with 7 bases remaining between them. Germline V gives CDR1 KGHSY, CDR2 FQNENV. CDR3 length: 14 amino acids. The CDR3 bases are TGTGCCAGCAGCCAATCTTACAGTTCCTACGAGCAGTACTTC. Protein product: CASSQSYSSYEQYF. Together with reference TRBV16 and TRBJ2-7, the CDR3 gives the full variable domain: GEEVAQTPKHLVRGEGQKAKLYCAPIKGHSYVFWYQQVLKNEFKFLISFQNENVFDETGMPKERFSAKCLPNSPCSLEIQATKLEDSAVYFCASSQSYSSYEQYFGPGTRLTVT.

This clonotype came up many times. V is TRBV5-1 and J is TRBJ2-1, with D uncertain. Looked up from germline, CDR1 is SGHRS and CDR2 is YFSETQ. The CDR3 spans 11 residues. V was trimmed by 4 bases and J by 10 bases, leaving 9 bases between them. CDR3 DNA: TGCGCCAGCAGCCGCTCAGGAGAGCAGTTCTTC. It specifies CASSRSGEQFF. Full variable domain (rest looked up from reference TRBV5-1 and TRBJ2-1): KAGVTQTPRYLIKTRGQQVTLSCSPISGHRSVSWYQQTPGQGLQFLFEYFSETQRNKGNFPGRFSGRQFSNSRSEMNVSTLELGDSALYLCASSRSGEQFFGPGTRLTVL.

This rearrangement joins TRBV12-3 or TRBV12-4 to TRBJ2-1; no firm D call. Trimming took off 4 bases at V and 2 bases at J, with 3 bases between the two ends. The CDR3 is made up of 12 amino acids. Here the CDR3 DNA reads TGTGCCAGCAGTTATGCCTACAATGAGCAGTTCTTC. Translating gives CASSYAYNEQFF.

This clonotype occurred a few times. V is TRBV10-3 and J is TRBJ2-7; TRBD1 matches 7 bases. The CDR3 spans 13 residues. The V gene's germline CDR1 is ENHRY and CDR2 SYGVKD. Germline trimming cut 2 bases from V and 6 bases from J; bases unmatched to any gene: 4. In nucleotides, the CDR3 is TGTGCCATCAGTGAGGAACAGGGGCGCGAGCAGTACTTC. The encoded protein is CAISEEQGREQYF.

This clonotype was picked up a small number of times. The chain carries TRBV5-1 and TRBJ2-2; D unclear. CDR1 is SGHRS and CDR2 is YFSETQ in the germline V gene. The CDR3 contains 14 residues. V was shortened by 5 bases and J by 0 bases, with 8 bases between the two germline ends. The CDR3 sequence is CASSEQSNTGELFF. For the CDR3, the DNA is TGCGCCAGCAGTGAACAGTCGAACACCGGGGAGCTGTTTTTT.

The V call is TRBV29-1, the J call TRBJ2-1; 7 bases line up with TRBD2. Trimming removed 1 base from V and 9 bases from J; junction bases left unmatched: 6. Germline lookup yields CDR1 SQVTM and CDR2 ANQGSEA. CDR3 length: 13 amino acids. CDR3 region: CSVEGTSAGEQFF. DNA of the CDR3: TGCAGCGTTGAAGGAACTAGCGCGGGTGAGCAGTTCTTC.

This clonotype turned up a few times. The CDR3 DNA reads as TGCAGTGCTAGGTACGGGGGCAGCACAGATACGCAGTATTTT. It yields the protein CSARYGGSTDTQYF. V and J are TRBV20-1 and TRBJ2-3; TRBD1 or TRBD2 may be the D gene (6 bases each). The ends were cut back, 3 bases at V and 0 bases at J, with 10 bases in the middle. The CDR3 runs to 14 residues. Germline V gene lookup returns CDR1 DFQATT and CDR2 SNEGSKA (reference sequence).

This clonotype came up many times. The chain employs TRBV20-1 and TRBJ1-1; tentatively, D is TRBD1 (5 bases). CDR1 and CDR2 (germline): DFQATT, SNEGSKA (reference sequence). Trimming pared 5 bases from V and 1 base from J, leaving 8 bases between. The CDR3 runs 12 residues. DNA for the CDR3: TGCAGTGCTCGGGACGGGAACACTGAAGCTTTCTTT. Amino acids: CSARDGNTEAFF.

The J gene is TRBJ2-7, the V gene TRBV12-3 or TRBV12-4; D might be TRBD1 (6 bases). This CDR3 has 16 residues. Trimming shortened V by 5 bases and J by 2 bases, and 19 bases separated the two germline ends. The CDR3 spells CASSRTGTPKAYEQYF. The CDR3 bases are TGTGCCAGCAGTCGAACCGGGACACCCAAGGCCTACGAGCAGTACTTC.

This clonotype was seen a few times. The rearrangement uses TRBV12-3 or TRBV12-4 and TRBJ2-1; a possible D gene is TRBD1 (5 bases). This CDR3 is 15 amino acids long. V lost 4 bases, J lost 7 bases, and 17 bases lay in between. The CDR3: CASSSGILDRNEQFF. Written as DNA, the CDR3 is TGTGCCAGCAGTTCAGGGATCCTCGATCGGAATGAGCAGTTCTTC.

This clonotype came up a few times. V usage is TRBV30 and J usage is TRBJ2-1; TRBD1 agrees at 7 bases. The CDR3 has 13 residues. CDR1 and CDR2 from the germline V gene are GTSNPN and SVGIG (reference sequence). Germline trimming cut 4 bases from V and 4 bases from J; bases unmatched to any gene: 4. DNA for the CDR3: TGTGCCTGGAAAGGACAGGTATACAATGAGCAGTTCTTC. Protein product: CAWKGQVYNEQFF.

This clonotype was seen more than once but under ten times. V is TRBV12-3 or TRBV12-4 and J is TRBJ2-2; the D gene is possibly TRBD1 (6 bases). Between the trimmed V and J ends, which lost 6 bases and 6 bases, there was a span of 14 bases. The length of the CDR3 is 14 residues. The CDR3 DNA is TGTGCCAGCAGCAAACAGGGCACGGCCGGGGAGCTGTTTTTT. As protein: CASSKQGTAGELFF.

The chain combines TRBV4-2 with TRBJ2-1; 8 bases are shared with TRBD2. This CDR3 spans 16 amino acids. Unmatched junction bases numbered 6, after V lost 1 base and J lost 4 bases. Germline V CDR1 and CDR2: LGHNA, YNFKEQ. In nucleotides, the CDR3 is TGTGCCAGCAGCCAAGCTGCGACTAGCGCTTACAATGAGCAGTTCTTC. Translated: CASSQAATSAYNEQFF.

This chain links TRBV20-1 with TRBJ2-5; D might be TRBD2 (5 bases). This CDR3 region has 13 residues. Trimming stripped 5 bases from V and 7 bases from J, with 17 bases between. Germline V gene sequence: CDR1 DFQATT, CDR2 SNEGSKA (reference sequence). The CDR3 here is CSAPRAADGTQYF. The CDR3 DNA sequence: TGCAGTGCTCCTCGGGCAGCGGACGGGACCCAGTACTTC.

This clonotype was counted many times. Germline is not matched at one junction end, which may reflect a read error. The chain carries TRBV11-2 and TRBJ2-7; D is possibly TRBD2 (6 bases). This CDR3 region has 13 residues. Germline CDR1 is SGHAT and CDR2 is FQNNGV. The CDR3 DNA reads as TGTGCCAGCAGTTTAGTCGCGGGATACGAGCAGTACTTC. Protein: CASSLVAGYEQYF.

The V call is TRBV4-3, the J call TRBJ1-2, with a possible D match to TRBD1 (5 bases). CDR3 length equals 15 residues. V lost 9 bases, J lost 8 bases, and 25 bases lay in between. CDR1 is LGHNA, CDR2 YSLEER, per germline. The CDR3 loop reads CARSLSTGGVRGYTF. Here the CDR3 DNA reads TGCGCCAGAAGCTTAAGTACAGGTGGGGTAAGGGGCTACACCTTC.

J is TRBJ1-2 and V is TRBV4-3; D not resolved. In germline, CDR1 is LGHNA, CDR2 YSLEER. V shed 1 base and J shed 3 bases, with 15 bases lying between them. The CDR3 totals 16 residues. The CDR3 region is CASSQGTPLGDYGYTF. In nucleotides, the CDR3 is TGCGCCAGCAGCCAAGGAACCCCCCTTGGGGACTATGGCTACACCTTC.

The chain links TRBV29-1 to TRBJ2-1, with 14 bases matching TRBD2. V was pared by 0 bases and J by 0 bases, with 4 bases of the junction left unmatched. CDR3 size: 18 residues. The germline V gene encodes CDR1 SQVTM and CDR2 ANQGSEA. The CDR3 DNA reads as TGCAGCGTTGAAGATTTGGGGACTAGCGGGGGCTCCTACAATGAGCAGTTCTTC. As protein: CSVEDLGTSGGSYNEQFF.

The rearrangement joins TRBV28 to TRBJ2-4; D remains ambiguous. The CDR3 loop spans 15 amino acids. The ends were cut back, 4 bases at V and 2 bases at J, with 12 bases in the middle. The germline V gene has CDR1 MDHEN and CDR2 SYDVKM. The CDR3 loop reads CASSYYILTKNIQYF. Written as DNA, the CDR3 is TGTGCCAGCAGTTACTACATTCTGACCAAAAACATTCAGTACTTC.

The chain links TRBV4-3 to TRBJ2-5; 7 bases line up with TRBD1. The junction had 12 bases not matched to a gene; V was cut back by 2 bases and J by 3 bases. Germline V gene lookup returns CDR1 LGHNA and CDR2 YSLEER. CDR3 length: 17 residues. CDR3 protein: CASSQYLGTAGEETQYF. For the CDR3, the DNA is TGCGCCAGCAGCCAATACCTTGGGACAGCCGGGGAAGAGACCCAGTACTTC.

This clonotype was found a few times. The chain couples TRBV10-2 to TRBJ1-1; the match to TRBD1 covers 8 bases. The CDR3 runs 15 residues. The V gene's germline CDR1 is WSHSY and CDR2 SAAADI. Trimming removed 2 bases from V and 4 bases from J; junction bases left unmatched: 6. The CDR3 here is CASSEITGGGTEAFF. The DNA of the CDR3 is TGCGCCAGCAGTGAGATCACAGGGGGAGGCACTGAAGCTTTCTTT.